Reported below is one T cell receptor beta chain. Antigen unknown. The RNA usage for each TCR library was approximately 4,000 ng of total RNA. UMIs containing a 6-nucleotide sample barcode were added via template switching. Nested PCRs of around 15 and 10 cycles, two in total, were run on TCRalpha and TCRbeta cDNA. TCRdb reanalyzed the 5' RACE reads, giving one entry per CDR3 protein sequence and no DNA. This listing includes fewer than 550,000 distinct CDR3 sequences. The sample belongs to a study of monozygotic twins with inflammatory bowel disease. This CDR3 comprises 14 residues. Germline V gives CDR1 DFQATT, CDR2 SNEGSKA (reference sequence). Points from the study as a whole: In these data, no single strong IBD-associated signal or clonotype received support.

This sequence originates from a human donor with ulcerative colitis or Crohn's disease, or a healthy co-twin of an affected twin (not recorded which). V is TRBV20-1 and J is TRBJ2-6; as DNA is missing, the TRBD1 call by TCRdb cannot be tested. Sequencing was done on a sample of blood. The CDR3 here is CSATGFSGANVLTF.